The 13 T cell receptor beta chains reported below all come from one sample, sequenced in a study of spatial heterogeneity in lung cancer. TCRdb re-called the 5' RACE reads through MiXCR, storing one row per CDR3 protein. This sample carries around 20,000 distinct CDR3 sequences, 9.2% of them seen once, and the ten largest clones take around 20%. Time point: blood at routine non-recurrence follow-up after resection. The source was PBMCs, collected at follow-up. The receptor set was obtained from a male donor with early-stage non-small cell lung cancer.

The rearrangement links TRBV23-1 to TRBJ1-5, with D possibly being TRBD1 (5 bases). TRBV23-1 is placed among ORFs of uncertain function. The CDR3 consists of 15 residues. Trimming pared 0 bases from V and 3 bases from J, leaving 9 bases between. This CDR3 is CASSQSPRDNQPQHF. DNA for the CDR3: TGCGCCAGCAGTCAATCCCCCAGGGACAATCAGCCCCAGCATTTT.

This clonotype was seen more than once but under ten times. J is TRBJ1-6 and V is TRBV27; D is uncertain. Germline-derived CDR1 and CDR2 are MNHEY and SMNVEV (reference sequence). The V end was cut by 3 bases, the J end by 9 bases, with 12 bases between. This CDR3 comprises 14 residues. In nucleotides, the CDR3 is TGTGCCAGCAGTTTGAGGGTTACATCTTCACCCCTCCACTTT. It codes for CASSLRVTSSPLHF.

This clonotype came up many times. The rearrangement joins TRBV28 to TRBJ2-7; 11 nucleotides line up with TRBD2. The CDR3 runs 13 residues. V gave up 8 bases and J gave up 2 bases; unmatched junction bases: 2. The germline V gene has CDR1 MDHEN and CDR2 SYDVKM. CDR3 in amino acids: CASRLAGPYEQYF. In DNA, the CDR3 is TGTGCCAGCCGACTAGCGGGACCCTACGAGCAGTACTTC.

This clonotype was recorded a few times. V is TRBV29-1 and J is TRBJ2-7; 9 bases fit TRBD1. Germline V gene data show CDR1 as SQVTM and CDR2 as ANQGSEA. This CDR3 has 13 residues. V gave up 4 bases and J gave up 2 bases; unmatched junction bases: 3. CDR3 region: CSVGGDRAYEQYF. For the CDR3, the DNA is TGCAGCGTTGGTGGGGACAGGGCCTACGAGCAGTACTTC.

This clonotype was found many times. The gene calls are TRBV5-1 and TRBJ1-6; TRBD1 agrees at 9 bases. This CDR3 region has 15 residues. V shed 5 bases and J 7 bases; nucleotides not matched to a gene: 7. Germline V gives CDR1 SGHRS, CDR2 YFSETQ. The CDR3 sequence is CASRRTGDLNSPLHF. The DNA of the CDR3 is TGCGCCAGCAGACGGACAGGGGATTTGAATTCACCCCTCCACTTT.

This clonotype has a count of ten or more. This chain joins TRBV14 and TRBJ2-7; no clear D. Germline V gene sequence: CDR1 SGHDN, CDR2 FVKESK. The germline V and J ends were trimmed by 7 bases and 2 bases, with 15 bases remaining between them. The CDR3 totals 14 residues. This chain's CDR3 is CASNRKHGPYEQYF. CDR3 nucleotides: TGTGCCAGCAATCGGAAACATGGTCCCTACGAGCAGTACTTC.

The chain employs TRBV7-9 and TRBJ2-3; D might be TRBD1 (5 bases). Trimming removed 6 bases at V and 6 bases at J, with 10 bases between. This CDR3 region has 12 residues. The germline V gene has CDR1 SEHNR and CDR2 FQNEAQ (reference sequence). The CDR3, as DNA: TGTGCCAGCAGGGGGCCCGGGGATACGCAGTATTTT. Residues: CASRGPGDTQYF.

This clonotype was observed at least ten times. The J gene is TRBJ2-7, the V gene TRBV5-1; 7 bases map to TRBD2. The CDR3 has 13 residues. CDR1 is SGHRS, CDR2 YFSETQ, per germline. The J segment lost 1 base and the V segment lost 3 bases, leaving 1 base of the junction unmatched. The CDR3 protein is CASSWGGSYEQYF. CDR3 in DNA: TGCGCCAGCAGCTGGGGGGGATCCTACGAGCAGTACTTC.

This clonotype turned up a few times. V usage is TRBV20-1 and J usage is TRBJ2-7; D remains unclear. CDR3 length: 14 amino acids. Trimming removed 6 bases from V and 2 bases from J, with 17 bases in between. The germline V gene has CDR1 DFQATT and CDR2 SNEGSKA (reference sequence). The DNA for the CDR3 is TGCAGTGCAATTGACCTGAAAGGGACCTACGAGCAGTACTTC. As protein: CSAIDLKGTYEQYF.

This clonotype is medium-sized. The CDR3 DNA sequence: TGTGCCAGCAGCCACACTGGACTAGCGGGAGGTTCCACAGATACGCAGTATTTT. This sequence encodes CASSHTGLAGGSTDTQYF. V and J are TRBV11-2 and TRBJ2-3; TRBD2 aligns across 14 bases. CDR3 length equals 18 residues. Germline CDR1 SGHAT, CDR2 FQNNGV. The J segment lost 2 bases and the V segment lost 5 bases, leaving 9 bases of the junction unmatched. Looking up the rest from reference TRBV11-2 and TRBJ2-3 gives the full variable domain: EAGVAQSPRYKIIEKRQSVAFWCNPISGHATLYWYQQILGQGPKLLIQFQNNGVVDDSQLPKDRFSAERLKGVDSTLKIQPAKLEDSAVYLCASSHTGLAGGSTDTQYFGPGTRLTVL.

Ten or more counts support this clonotype. The chain joins TRBV4-3 to TRBJ1-6, with D hard to call. Germline CDR1 reads LGHNA; CDR2 reads YSLEER. The CDR3 has 13 amino acids. Deletions cut 0 bases from V and 7 bases from J, with 4 bases between. The CDR3 loop reads CASSQERNSPLHF. The CDR3 nucleotides read TGCGCCAGCAGCCAAGAAAGGAATTCACCCCTCCACTTT.

At least ten counts were recorded for this clonotype. The chain joins TRBV28 to TRBJ2-5; 10 bases line up with TRBD2. The germline V gene has CDR1 MDHEN and CDR2 SYDVKM. V lost 7 bases, J lost 0 bases, and 11 bases stayed unmatched. This CDR3 is 17 amino acids long. The CDR3 nucleotides read TGTGCCAGCACCGTCCCTCAACTAGCGGGGCACCAAGAGACCCAGTACTTC. Encoded protein: CASTVPQLAGHQETQYF.

The table lists this clonotype with a count of one. The V and J genes are TRBV28 and TRBJ2-1; no clear D gene. The CDR3 is 12 amino acids. Between the trimmed V and J ends, which lost 7 bases and 6 bases, there was a span of 10 bases. Germline V gene sequence: CDR1 MDHEN, CDR2 SYDVKM. The DNA for the CDR3 is TGTGCCAGCACCCACCTGGGCAATGAGCAGTTCTTC. Its protein is CASTHLGNEQFF.